This T cell receptor (beta chain) was found in a study of shared clonotypes between healthy human individuals. Study-wide results and caveats: Rarefaction analysis demonstrated incomplete sorted-subset sequencing notwithstanding large depth. Among the subsets, naive ones generally showed larger estimated richness than memory ones. Relative to clonotypes present in all four donors, those not shared had lower generation probabilities.

Libraries were prepared by immunoSEQ multiplex PCR; TCRdb keeps only in-frame clonotypes and omits some of them. The sample has some 2.3 million clones; over 85% are singletons. This clone has a single count. Its cognate antigen is unknown. Splitting of CD4+ cells produced CD45RA+ naive and CD45RA-negative memory subsets. Germline V gene sequence: CDR1 SGDLS, CDR2 YYNGEE. V gave up 0 bases and J gave up 0 bases, with 10 bases separating them. The CDR3 is 16 residues long. V gene TRBV9 combines with J gene TRBJ2-1; D is ambiguous. Sequencing was performed on naive CD4+ T cells from PBMCs. Indicated subset: CD45RA+ positively selected. The source is a man in his late teens or twenties in good health. Some clones in this sample may be carry-over from other donors' samples. The CDR3 here is CASSVAGVSSYNEQFF. CDR3 nucleotide sequence: TGTGCCAGCAGCGTAGCTGGGGTATCCTCCTACAATGAGCAGTTCTTC.